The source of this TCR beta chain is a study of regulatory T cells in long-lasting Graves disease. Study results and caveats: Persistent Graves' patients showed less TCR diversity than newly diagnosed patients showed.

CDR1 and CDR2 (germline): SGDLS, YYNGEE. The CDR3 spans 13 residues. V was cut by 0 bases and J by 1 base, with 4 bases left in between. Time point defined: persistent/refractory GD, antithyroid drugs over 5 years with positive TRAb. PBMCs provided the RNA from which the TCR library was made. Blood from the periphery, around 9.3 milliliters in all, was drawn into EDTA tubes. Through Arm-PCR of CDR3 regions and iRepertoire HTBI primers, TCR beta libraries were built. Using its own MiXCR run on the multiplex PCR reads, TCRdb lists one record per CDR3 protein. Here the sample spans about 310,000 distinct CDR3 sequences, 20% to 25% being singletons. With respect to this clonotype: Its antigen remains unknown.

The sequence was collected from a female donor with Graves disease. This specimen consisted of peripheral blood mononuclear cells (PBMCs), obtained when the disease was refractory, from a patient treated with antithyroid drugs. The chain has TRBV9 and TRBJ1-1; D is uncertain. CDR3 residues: CASSVAKNTEAFF. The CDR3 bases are TGTGCCAGCAGCGTAGCCAAGAACACTGAAGCTTTCTTT.